The next 5 T cell receptor beta chains were all read from a single sample in a study of cytomegalovirus exposure and HLA in healthy donors. Amplification used 60 Vbeta primers and 13 Jbeta primers. Clones were sequenced by immunoSEQ multiplex PCR, and TCRdb holds only the in-frame ones, with some missing. Altogether 120,000 or so clones are present, 72% being singletons, with the ten largest covering 3% to 4.5%. Sample: PBMCs. These receptors were obtained from a man younger than 40 in good health and CMV-seronegative.

The CDR3 coding sequence is TGTGCCAGTAACAAAGGACAGGGGGCCGGGAACACTGAAGCTTTCTTT. It is translated as CASNKGQGAGNTEAFF. This sequence joins TRBV19 and TRBJ1-1; TRBD1 agrees at 11 bases. Germline assignment: CDR1 LNHDA and CDR2 SQIVND (reference sequence). V shed 7 bases, J shed 1 base, and the junction held 8 bases outside the gene matches. The CDR3 is made up of 16 amino acids.

The genes are TRBV11-2 and TRBJ1-2, with 7 bases fitting TRBD1. Germline CDR1 SGHAT, CDR2 FQNNGV. The CDR3 consists of 14 residues. J gave up 5 bases and V 2 bases, and 5 bases lay outside the gene matches. CDR3 in DNA: TGTGCCAGCAGCTTAACAGGGGTAGGGTATGGCTACACCTTC. This sequence encodes CASSLTGVGYGYTF. The full variable domain, rest sourced from reference TRBV11-2 and TRBJ1-2, is EAGVAQSPRYKIIEKRQSVAFWCNPISGHATLYWYQQILGQGPKLLIQFQNNGVVDDSQLPKDRFSAERLKGVDSTLKIQPAKLEDSAVYLCASSLTGVGYGYTFGSGTRLTVV.

This clone was found once. J is TRBJ2-1 and V is TRBV5-1; 10 nucleotides agree with TRBD2. The CDR3 sequence is 17 residues long. Trimming removed 2 bases from V and 4 bases from J; junction bases left unmatched: 9. Germline V lookup: CDR1 SGHRS, CDR2 YFSETQ. In DNA form, the CDR3 reads TGCGCCAGCAGCTTACCCCCAGCGGGGGGGCGATACAATGAGCAGTTCTTC. Translated, it gives CASSLPPAGGRYNEQFF.

V is TRBV2 and J is TRBJ2-2; 16 bases match TRBD2. Per germline, CDR1 SNHLY and CDR2 FYNNEI. The length of the CDR3 is 18 residues. The ends lost 5 bases at V and 1 base at J; junction bases unmatched: 4. This chain's CDR3 is CASSTGLAGGKNTGELFF. The CDR3 bases are TGTGCCAGCAGTACGGGACTAGCGGGGGGGAAGAACACCGGGGAGCTGTTTTTT.

This chain links TRBV6-1 with TRBJ1-6; D may be TRBD1 (5 bases). The ends were cut back, 6 bases at V and 10 bases at J, with 19 bases in the middle. The CDR3 is 15 residues long. Germline V CDR1 and CDR2: MNHNS, SASEGT. Here the CDR3 reads CASRGLGMGRSPLHF. The CDR3 DNA sequence: TGTGCCAGCAGGGGTTTGGGTATGGGGCGCTCACCCCTCCACTTT.